The next 16 T cell receptor beta chains were all read from a single sample in a study of blood T cell repertoires in COVID-19. Clones were read by immunoSEQ multiplex PCR, and TCRdb kept only the in-frame ones, dropping some. Among 20,000 to 25,000 clones listed, approximately 90% were seen once. The sequenced material came from peripheral blood. The origin of the receptors is a human donor in a cohort sampled during active COVID-19.

V usage is TRBV3-1 (or the pseudogene TRBV3-2) and J usage is TRBJ2-3; D unclear. From germline, CDR1 is LGHDT and CDR2 YNNKEL (reference sequence). The CDR3 spans 12 residues. The V end lost 4 bases, the J end lost 11 bases, and 13 bases lay between the germline ends. CDR3 DNA: TGTGCCAGCAGCCCGGGTGAACGGAGGCAGTATTTT. Amino acid sequence: CASSPGERRQYF.

The chain combines TRBV7-8 with TRBJ2-4, with 11 bases lining up with TRBD2. Germline V gene data show CDR1 as SGHVS and CDR2 as FQNEAQ. The J segment lost 8 bases and the V segment lost 3 bases, leaving 6 bases of the junction unmatched. The CDR3 is 15 residues long. The CDR3, as DNA: TGTGCCAGCAGCTTTTTAGCGGGGGGGGTGGACATTCAGTACTTC. Its translation is CASSFLAGGVDIQYF.

This sequence joins TRBV6-5 and TRBJ2-1; a weak D match, TRBD1 (5 bases). This CDR3 spans 14 amino acids. Trimming pared 2 bases from V and 7 bases from J, leaving 12 bases between. Germline CDR1 reads MNHEY; CDR2 reads SVGAGI. This chain's CDR3 is CASSYRVQGNEQFF. As DNA, the CDR3 is TGTGCCAGCAGTTACAGGGTCCAGGGAAATGAGCAGTTCTTC.

The chain recombines TRBV10-3 with TRBJ2-7; the match to TRBD1 covers 7 bases. J gave up 2 bases and V 10 bases, and 8 bases lay outside the gene matches. The CDR3 has 13 amino acids. CDR1 is ENHRY and CDR2 is SYGVKD in the germline V gene. In nucleotides, the CDR3 is TGTGCCACCACTCCGGGACAGACCTACGAGCAGTACTTC. Encoded protein: CATTPGQTYEQYF.

The CDR3 loop is CAWRRLQGAGTGELFF. In DNA, the CDR3 is TGTGCCTGGAGAAGGCTCCAGGGGGCAGGAACCGGGGAGCTGTTTTTT. The chain is built from TRBV30 and TRBJ2-2; 8 positions match TRBD1. V shed 3 bases, J shed 5 bases, and the junction held 11 bases outside the gene matches. The CDR3 totals 16 residues. The germline V gene encodes CDR1 GTSNPN and CDR2 SVGIG (reference sequence).

This chain joins TRBV11-3 and TRBJ2-3; D is uncertain. The CDR3 totals 11 residues. Deletions cut 4 bases from V and 5 bases from J, with 4 bases between. Germline-derived CDR1 and CDR2 are SGHNT and YENEEA. CDR3 sequence (DNA): TGTGCCAGCAGCTGGCTAGATACGCAGTATTTT. It translates to CASSWLDTQYF. The full variable domain, rest sourced from reference TRBV11-3 and TRBJ2-3, is EAGVVQSPRYKIIEKKQPVAFWCNPISGHNTLYWYLQNLGQGPELLIRYENEEAVDDSQLPKDRFSAERLKGVDSTLKIQPAELGDSAVYLCASSWLDTQYFGPGTRLTVL.

The chain employs TRBV11-3 and TRBJ2-7; 8 bases are a match to TRBD1. CDR1 is SGHNT and CDR2 is YENEEA in the germline V gene. The J segment lost 1 base and the V segment lost 1 base, leaving 3 bases of the junction unmatched. CDR3 length: 15 amino acids. CDR3 region: CASSLAQGGSYEQYF. The CDR3 nucleotides read TGTGCCAGCAGCTTAGCACAGGGGGGATCCTACGAGCAGTACTTC.

This clone appeared once. The J gene is TRBJ1-4, the V gene TRBV7-9; D possibly corresponds to TRBD1 (5 bases). From germline, CDR1 is SEHNR and CDR2 FQNEAQ (reference sequence). V lost 5 bases and J lost 4, with 14 bases in between. CDR3 size: 15 residues. This CDR3 is CASSVTGDFNEKLFF. Written as DNA, the CDR3 is TGTGCCAGCAGCGTAACAGGAGACTTTAATGAAAAACTGTTTTTT. Looking up the rest from reference TRBV7-9 and TRBJ1-4 gives the full variable domain: DTGVSQNPRHKITKRGQNVTFRCDPISEHNRLYWYRQTLGQGPEFLTYFQNEAQLEKSRLLSDRFSAERPKGSFSTLEIQRTEQGDSAMYLCASSVTGDFNEKLFFGSGTQLSVL.

The rearrangement uses TRBV5-8 and TRBJ2-7, with D maybe TRBD1 (6 bases). CDR3 length: 12 residues. The germline V and J ends were trimmed by 7 bases and 3 bases, with 11 bases remaining between them. CDR1 and CDR2 from the germline V gene are SGHTS and YDEGEE. The DNA of the CDR3 is TGTGCCAGCGGTCAGGGGCTCTACGAGCAGTACTTC. It encodes CASGQGLYEQYF.

The sample holds one count of this clone. V and J are TRBV12-3 or TRBV12-4 and TRBJ1-1, with a weak D call TRBD1 (6 bases). V shed 6 bases and J shed 6 bases, with 11 bases lying between them. This CDR3 region has 12 residues. CDR3 loop: CASRRTVSEAFF. The CDR3 region has the DNA TGTGCCAGCAGGAGGACAGTTTCTGAAGCTTTCTTT.

J is TRBJ1-3 and V is TRBV5-6; D gene uncertain. Germline lookup yields CDR1 SGHDT and CDR2 YYEEEE. V was shortened by 0 bases and J by 7 bases, with 5 bases between the two germline ends. This CDR3 region has 12 residues. CDR3 region: CASSLGENTIYF. CDR3 sequence (DNA): TGTGCCAGCAGCTTGGGGGAGAACACCATATATTTT.

The J gene is TRBJ1-3, the V gene TRBV9; D is unresolved. The germline V gene encodes CDR1 SGDLS and CDR2 YYNGEE. The CDR3 loop spans 15 amino acids. V gave up 0 bases and J gave up 0 bases, with 7 bases separating them. This chain's CDR3 is CASSVDTASGNTIYF. DNA of the CDR3: TGTGCCAGCAGCGTAGACACAGCCTCTGGAAACACCATATATTTT.

This rearrangement joins TRBV3-1 (or the pseudogene TRBV3-2) to TRBJ2-1; TRBD2 is a possible D gene (5 bases). The germline V and J ends were trimmed by 4 bases and 6 bases, with 13 bases remaining between them. The V gene's germline CDR1 is LGHDT and CDR2 YNNKEL (reference sequence). CDR3 length: 14 amino acids. The CDR3 DNA follows: TGTGCCAGCAGCCGCGGGTCCCCAGGCAATGAGCAGTTCTTC. It yields the protein CASSRGSPGNEQFF.

This sequence joins TRBV12-3 or TRBV12-4 and TRBJ2-7, with D hard to call. Trimming shortened V by 6 bases and J by 3 bases, and 9 bases separated the two germline ends. The CDR3 has 12 residues. CDR3 sequence (DNA): TGTGCCAGCAGGTCCTACGACTACGAGCAGTACTTC. It codes for CASRSYDYEQYF.

The chain links TRBV11-2 to TRBJ2-2; unclear D gene. The CDR3 has 11 amino acids. The V and J ends lost 8 bases and 6 bases respectively, with 7 bases between them. Germline CDR1 reads SGHAT; CDR2 reads FQNNGV. CDR3 residues: CASSAAGELFF. In DNA form, the CDR3 reads TGTGCCAGCTCGGCGGCCGGGGAGCTGTTTTTT. The variable domain in full, completed from reference TRBV11-2 and TRBJ2-2, reads EAGVAQSPRYKIIEKRQSVAFWCNPISGHATLYWYQQILGQGPKLLIQFQNNGVVDDSQLPKDRFSAERLKGVDSTLKIQPAKLEDSAVYLCASSAAGELFFGEGSRLTVL.

The gene calls are TRBV18 and TRBJ1-5; D is undetermined. Looked up from germline, CDR1 is KGHSH and CDR2 is LQKENI. V was cut by 1 base and J by 4 bases, with 14 bases left in between. The length of the CDR3 is 16 residues. CDR3 nucleotides: TGTGCCAGCTCACCACAAGATTGGAGTGGGAATCAGCCCCAGCATTTT. Its protein product is CASSPQDWSGNQPQHF. Supplemented by reference TRBV18 and TRBJ1-5, the full variable domain reads NAGVMQNPRHLVRRRGQEARLRCSPMKGHSHVYWYRQLPEEGLKFMVYLQKENIIDESGMPKERFSAEFPKEGPSILRIQQVVRGDSAAYFCASSPQDWSGNQPQHFGDGTRLSIL.